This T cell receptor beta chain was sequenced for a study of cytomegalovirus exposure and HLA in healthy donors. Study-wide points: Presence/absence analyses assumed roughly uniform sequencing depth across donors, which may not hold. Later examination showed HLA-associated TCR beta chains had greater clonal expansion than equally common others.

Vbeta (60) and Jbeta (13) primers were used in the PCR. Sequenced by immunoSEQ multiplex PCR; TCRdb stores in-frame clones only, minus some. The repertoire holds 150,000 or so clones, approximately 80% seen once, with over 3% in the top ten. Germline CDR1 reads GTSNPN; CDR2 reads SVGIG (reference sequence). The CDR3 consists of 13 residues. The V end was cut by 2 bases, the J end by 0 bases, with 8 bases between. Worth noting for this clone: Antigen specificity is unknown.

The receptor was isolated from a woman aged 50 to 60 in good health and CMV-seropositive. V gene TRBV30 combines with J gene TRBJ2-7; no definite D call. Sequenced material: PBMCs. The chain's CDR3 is CAWSWANSYEQYF. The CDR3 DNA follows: TGTGCCTGGAGTTGGGCGAACTCCTACGAGCAGTACTTC.